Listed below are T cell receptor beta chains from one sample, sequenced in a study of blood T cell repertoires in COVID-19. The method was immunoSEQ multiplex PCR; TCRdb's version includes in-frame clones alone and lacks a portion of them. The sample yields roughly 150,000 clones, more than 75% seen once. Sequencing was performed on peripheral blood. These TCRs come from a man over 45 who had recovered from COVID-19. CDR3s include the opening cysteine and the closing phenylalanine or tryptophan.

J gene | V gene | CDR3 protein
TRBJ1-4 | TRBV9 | CASGGEKLFF
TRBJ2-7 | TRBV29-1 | CSVEKGGRLNYEQYF
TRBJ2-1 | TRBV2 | CASRERPAGYNEQFF
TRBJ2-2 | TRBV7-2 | CASSVGQGMNTGELFF
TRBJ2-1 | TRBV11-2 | CASSSFTGVGRNEQFF
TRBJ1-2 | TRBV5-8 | CASSLRAGGNYGYTF
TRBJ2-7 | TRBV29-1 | CSVGWGGRSYEQYF
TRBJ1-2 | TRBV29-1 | CSVKTGGSYGYTF
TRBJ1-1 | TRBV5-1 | CASSSAGANTEAFF
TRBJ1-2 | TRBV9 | CASSVPGQESYYGYTF
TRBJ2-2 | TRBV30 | CAWSAGTGVAGELFF
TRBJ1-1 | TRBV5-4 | CASSRVLNTEAFF
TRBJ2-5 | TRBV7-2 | CASSQLSGRETQYF
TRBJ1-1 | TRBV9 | CASSPDRGGGPEAFF
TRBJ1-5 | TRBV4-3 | CASSQDSGGEQPQHF
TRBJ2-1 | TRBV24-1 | CATSSPARGDYNEQFF